The next 17 T cell receptor beta chains were all read from a single sample in a study of breast tumors, draining lymph nodes, adjacent tissues. TCRdb re-derived calls from the multiplex PCR reads in MiXCR, one entry per CDR3 protein. The table includes approximately 22,000 distinct CDR3 sequences, under 75% detected once. Sequenced: tumor-adjacent breast tissue. These receptors came from a female donor with breast cancer. Some clones in this sample may be carry-over from other donors' samples.

This clonotype is classed as medium-sized. The chain combines TRBV7-9 with TRBJ2-2; 8 nucleotides agree with TRBD2. Germline values: CDR1 SEHNR, CDR2 FQNEAQ (reference sequence). The CDR3 loop spans 15 amino acids. After removal of 6 bases from V and 4 bases from J, the junction contained 7 bases not matched to a gene. CDR3 in amino acids: CASRFSGRSTGELFF. CDR3 DNA sequence: TGTGCCAGCAGGTTCAGCGGGAGAAGCACCGGGGAGCTGTTTTTT.

The CDR3 nucleotides read TGTGCCAGCAAGGGGGAGCAGGGCTCCTACGAGCAGTACTTC. Its translation is CASKGEQGSYEQYF. The rearrangement joins TRBV2 to TRBJ2-7; the D gene is possibly TRBD1 (6 bases). This CDR3 region has 14 residues. V was trimmed by 7 bases and J by 0 bases, leaving 13 bases between them. In germline, CDR1 is SNHLY, CDR2 FYNNEI.

This sequence joins TRBV4-2 and TRBJ2-7; no firm D call. The germline V gene encodes CDR1 LGHNA and CDR2 YNFKEQ. V shed 4 bases and J shed 2 bases, with 15 bases lying between them. The CDR3 length is 15 residues. The CDR3 protein is CASSLEDRKAYEQYF. CDR3 in DNA: TGTGCCAGCAGCCTCGAGGATCGTAAGGCCTACGAGCAGTACTTC.

This clonotype was counted at least ten times. This chain joins TRBV7-3 and TRBJ2-3; 12 positions agree with TRBD2. Trimming took 5 bases from V and 5 from J; bases not matched to a gene: 2. The CDR3 is made up of 14 amino acids. Looked up from germline, CDR1 is SGHTA and CDR2 is FQGTGA. CDR3 sequence: CASSMGLAGDTQYF. The CDR3 DNA reads TGTGCCAGCAGCATGGGACTAGCGGGAGATACGCAGTATTTT.

The J gene is TRBJ1-2, the V gene TRBV2; possible D gene TRBD1, 5 bases. Germline values: CDR1 SNHLY, CDR2 FYNNEI. Trimming cost V 5 bases and J 1 base, with 8 bases left between them. The CDR3 sequence is 13 residues long. This chain's CDR3 is CASSLTVNYGYTF. The CDR3 DNA sequence: TGTGCCAGCAGTTTGACAGTTAACTATGGCTACACCTTC.

The chain employs TRBV11-2 and TRBJ1-1; D call uncertain. V shed 1 base and J shed 2 bases, with 11 bases lying between them. Looked up from germline, CDR1 is SGHAT and CDR2 is FQNNGV. This CDR3 spans 15 amino acids. The CDR3 loop is CASSLGSFTNTEAFF. The CDR3 DNA reads TGTGCCAGCAGCTTAGGGTCATTTACAAACACTGAAGCTTTCTTT.

This clonotype occurred once. The chain is built from TRBV20-1 and TRBJ2-2; 8 bases are a match to TRBD2. CDR1 and CDR2 from the germline V gene are DFQATT and SNEGSKA (reference sequence). The CDR3 has 14 residues. Trimming took 6 bases from V and 5 from J; bases not matched to a gene: 8. The CDR3 region has the DNA TGCAGTGCCGCCGGGACTAGGGAAACCGGGGAGCTGTTTTTT. It is translated as CSAAGTRETGELFF.

The rearrangement links TRBV5-8 to TRBJ2-7; D gene ambiguous. This CDR3 spans 13 amino acids. In germline, CDR1 is SGHTS, CDR2 YDEGEE. V lost 1 base and J 6 bases, leaving 11 bases between the germline ends. DNA for the CDR3: TGTGCCAGCAGCTTGATTGTGGGGTCCGAGCAGTACGTC. This gives the protein CASSLIVGSEQYV.

This clonotype has a count of ten or more. The chain joins TRBV5-8 to TRBJ1-4; 7 bases agree with TRBD1. CDR1 is SGHTS, CDR2 YDEGEE, per germline. The CDR3 runs 14 residues. V gave up 4 bases and J gave up 6 bases; unmatched junction bases: 6. Written as DNA, the CDR3 is TGTGCCAGCAGCCCTGACAGGGCCCATGAAAAACTGTTTTTT. Amino acids: CASSPDRAHEKLFF.

J is TRBJ2-2 and V is TRBV7-8, with D possibly being TRBD2 (6 bases). Germline CDR1 SGHVS, CDR2 FQNEAQ. The V and J ends lost 2 bases and 6 bases respectively, with 16 bases between them. The CDR3 has 16 residues. CDR3: CASSLSPGGSPGELFF. The CDR3 bases are TGTGCCAGCAGCTTAAGTCCCGGGGGAAGTCCCGGGGAGCTGTTTTTT.

The chain carries TRBV7-2 and TRBJ2-7; D possibly uses TRBD1 or TRBD2 (6 bases each). CDR3 length equals 13 residues. The V end was cut by 5 bases, the J end by 4 bases, with 12 bases between. The germline V gene has CDR1 SGHTA and CDR2 FQGNSA. This CDR3 reads CASSPGARYEQYF. The CDR3 region has the DNA TGTGCCAGCAGCCCGGGGGCGCGGTACGAGCAGTACTTC. The whole variable domain, filled in from reference TRBV7-2 and TRBJ2-7, reads GAGVSQSPSNKVTEKGKDVELRCDPISGHTALYWYRQSLGQGLEFLIYFQGNSAPDKSGLPSDRFSAERTGGSVSTLTIQRTQQEDSAVYLCASSPGARYEQYFGPGTRLTVT.

Remarks on this clonotype: Germline and junction disagree at one end, which may indicate a read error. The CDR3 here is CASSLTKLGLFF. The CDR3, as DNA: TGCGCCAGCAGCCTAACCAAGCTGGGGCTGTTTTTT. The gene calls are TRBV11-2 and TRBJ2-2; D is unresolved. Germline assignment: CDR1 SGHAT and CDR2 FQNNGV. The CDR3 is made up of 12 amino acids.

The chain recombines TRBV9 with TRBJ2-5; 12 nucleotides agree with TRBD2. Germline CDR1 is SGDLS and CDR2 is YYNGEE. CDR3 length: 14 amino acids. The V gene end was trimmed by 3 bases and the J gene end by 5 bases; junction bases not matched to a gene: 2. CDR3 nucleotide sequence: TGTGCCAGCAGCGATGGACTAGCGGGGGAGACCCAGTACTTC. Its protein product is CASSDGLAGETQYF.

The chain recombines TRBV13 with TRBJ2-7, with 11 bases lining up with TRBD1. This CDR3 comprises 18 residues. Per germline, CDR1 PRHDT and CDR2 FYEKMQ (reference sequence). The V gene end was trimmed by 1 base and the J gene end by 0 bases; junction bases not matched to a gene: 8. This CDR3 is CASSLVSGTGGSSYEQYF. The CDR3 region has the DNA TGTGCCAGCAGCTTAGTTTCCGGGACAGGGGGATCCTCCTACGAGCAGTACTTC.

This clonotype was found once. The rearrangement uses TRBV2 and TRBJ1-4, with D unclear. The CDR3 is 13 amino acids. Germline loops: CDR1 SNHLY, CDR2 FYNNEI. Deletions cut 6 bases from V and 8 bases from J, with 13 bases between. CDR3 bases: TGTGCCAGCAGATGGGATAGAGTGGAAAAACTGTTTTTT. Translation: CASRWDRVEKLFF.

This sequence joins TRBV2 and TRBJ1-2; 9 positions agree with TRBD1. The V and J ends lost 7 bases and 4 bases, in that order; junction bases with no gene match: 7. Germline CDR1 and CDR2: SNHLY and FYNNEI. The CDR3 length is 14 residues. CDR3 protein: CASKTGGAGYGYTF. As DNA, the CDR3 is TGTGCCAGCAAAACAGGGGGCGCGGGCTATGGCTACACCTTC.

This clonotype rates as medium-sized. V is TRBV15 and J is TRBJ1-2, with 8 bases aligning to TRBD1. V was pared by 1 base and J by 0 bases, with 4 bases of the junction left unmatched. Germline loops: CDR1 LNHNV, CDR2 YYDKDF (reference sequence). The CDR3 consists of 16 residues. Written as DNA, the CDR3 is TGTGCCACCAGCAGAGGGACAGGGCTTTCTAACTATGGCTACACCTTC. Encoded protein: CATSRGTGLSNYGYTF.